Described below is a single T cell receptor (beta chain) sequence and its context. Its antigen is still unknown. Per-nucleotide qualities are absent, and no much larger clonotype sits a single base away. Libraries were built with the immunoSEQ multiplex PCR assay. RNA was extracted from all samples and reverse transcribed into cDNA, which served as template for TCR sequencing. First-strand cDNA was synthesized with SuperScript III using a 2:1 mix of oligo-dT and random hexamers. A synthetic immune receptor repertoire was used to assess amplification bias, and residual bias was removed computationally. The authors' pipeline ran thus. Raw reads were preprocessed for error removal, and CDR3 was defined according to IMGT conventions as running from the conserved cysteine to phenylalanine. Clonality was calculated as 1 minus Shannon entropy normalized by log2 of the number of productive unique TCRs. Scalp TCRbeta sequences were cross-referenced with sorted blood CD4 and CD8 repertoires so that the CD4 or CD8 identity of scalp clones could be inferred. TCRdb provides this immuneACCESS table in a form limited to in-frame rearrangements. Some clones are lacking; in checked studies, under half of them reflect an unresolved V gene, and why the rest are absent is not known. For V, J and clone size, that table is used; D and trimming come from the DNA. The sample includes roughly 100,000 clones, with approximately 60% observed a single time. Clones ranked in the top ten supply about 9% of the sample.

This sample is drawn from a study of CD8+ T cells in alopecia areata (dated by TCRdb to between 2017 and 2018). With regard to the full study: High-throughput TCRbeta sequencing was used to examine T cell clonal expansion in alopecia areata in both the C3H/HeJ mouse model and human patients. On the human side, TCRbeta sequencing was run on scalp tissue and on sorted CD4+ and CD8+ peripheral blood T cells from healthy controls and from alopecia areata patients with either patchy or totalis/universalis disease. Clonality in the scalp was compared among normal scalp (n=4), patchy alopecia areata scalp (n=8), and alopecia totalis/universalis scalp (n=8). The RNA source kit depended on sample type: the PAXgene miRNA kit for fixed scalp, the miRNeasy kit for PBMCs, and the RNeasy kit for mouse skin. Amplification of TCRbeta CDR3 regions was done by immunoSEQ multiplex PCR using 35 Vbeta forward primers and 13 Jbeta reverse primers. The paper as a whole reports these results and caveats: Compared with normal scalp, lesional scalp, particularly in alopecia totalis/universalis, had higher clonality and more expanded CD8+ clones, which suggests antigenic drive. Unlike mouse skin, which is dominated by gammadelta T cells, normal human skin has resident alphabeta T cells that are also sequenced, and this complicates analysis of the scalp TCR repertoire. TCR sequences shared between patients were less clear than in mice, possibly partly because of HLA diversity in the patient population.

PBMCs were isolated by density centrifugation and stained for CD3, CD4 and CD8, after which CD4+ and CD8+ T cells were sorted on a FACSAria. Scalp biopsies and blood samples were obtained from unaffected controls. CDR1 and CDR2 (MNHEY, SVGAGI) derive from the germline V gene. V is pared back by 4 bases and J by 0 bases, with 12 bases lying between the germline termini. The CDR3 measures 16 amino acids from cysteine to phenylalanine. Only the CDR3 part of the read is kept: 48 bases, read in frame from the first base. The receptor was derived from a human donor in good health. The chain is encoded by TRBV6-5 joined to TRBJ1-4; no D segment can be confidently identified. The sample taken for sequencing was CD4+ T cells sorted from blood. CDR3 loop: CASSLRVSATNEKLFF. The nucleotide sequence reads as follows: TGTGCCAGCAGTTTACGGGTATCGGCAACTAATGAAAAACTGTTTTTT.